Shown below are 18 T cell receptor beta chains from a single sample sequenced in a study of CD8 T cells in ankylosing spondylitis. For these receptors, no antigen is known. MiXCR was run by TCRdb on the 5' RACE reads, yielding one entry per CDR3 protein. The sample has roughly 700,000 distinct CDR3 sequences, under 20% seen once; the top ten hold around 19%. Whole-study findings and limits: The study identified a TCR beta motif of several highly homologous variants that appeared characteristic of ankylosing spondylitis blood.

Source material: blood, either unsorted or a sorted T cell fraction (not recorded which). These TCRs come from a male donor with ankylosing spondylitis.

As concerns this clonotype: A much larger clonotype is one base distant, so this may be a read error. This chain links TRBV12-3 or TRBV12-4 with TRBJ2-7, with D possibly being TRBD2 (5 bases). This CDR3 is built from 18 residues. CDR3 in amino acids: CACSFLAMVTGGTYEQYF. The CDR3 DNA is TGTGCCTGCAGTTTTTTAGCGATGGTCACGGGCGGAACCTACGAGCAGTACTTC.

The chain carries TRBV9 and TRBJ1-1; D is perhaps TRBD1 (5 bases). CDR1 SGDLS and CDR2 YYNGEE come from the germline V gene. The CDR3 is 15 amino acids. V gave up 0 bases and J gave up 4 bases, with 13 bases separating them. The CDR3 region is CASSVDPGGGTEAFF. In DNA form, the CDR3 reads TGTGCCAGCAGCGTAGACCCCGGGGGGGGCACTGAAGCTTTCTTT.

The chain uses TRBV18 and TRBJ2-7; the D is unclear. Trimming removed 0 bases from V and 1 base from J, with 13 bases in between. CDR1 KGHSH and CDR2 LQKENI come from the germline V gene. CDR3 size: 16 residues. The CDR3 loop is CASSPPGTSISYEQYF. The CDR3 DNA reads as TGTGCCAGCTCACCACCGGGCACCTCAATATCCTACGAGCAGTACTTC.

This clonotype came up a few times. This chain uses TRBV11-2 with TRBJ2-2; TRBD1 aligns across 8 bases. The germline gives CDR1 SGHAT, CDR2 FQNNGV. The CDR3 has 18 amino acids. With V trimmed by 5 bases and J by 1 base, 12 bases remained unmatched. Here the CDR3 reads CASSPRAGGPLNTGELFF. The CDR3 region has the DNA TGTGCCAGCAGCCCCAGGGCAGGGGGCCCCTTGAACACCGGGGAGCTGTTTTTT.

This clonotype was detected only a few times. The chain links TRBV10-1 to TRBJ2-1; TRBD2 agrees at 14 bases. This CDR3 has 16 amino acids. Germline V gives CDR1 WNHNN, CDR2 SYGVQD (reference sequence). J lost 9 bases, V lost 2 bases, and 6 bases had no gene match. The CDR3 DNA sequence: TGCGCCAGCAGTGAGGGACTAGCGGGGGGTCTGGTTGAGCAGTTCTTC. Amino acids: CASSEGLAGGLVEQFF.

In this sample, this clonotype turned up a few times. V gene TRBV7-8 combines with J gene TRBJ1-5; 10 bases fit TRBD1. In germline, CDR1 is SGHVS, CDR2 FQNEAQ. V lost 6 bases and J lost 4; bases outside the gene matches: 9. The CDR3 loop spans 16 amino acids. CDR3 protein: CASSHRTGGENQPQHF. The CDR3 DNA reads TGTGCCAGCAGTCATAGGACAGGGGGTGAGAATCAGCCCCAGCATTTT.

The CDR3 sequence: CASSPPPGQGGFNEQFF. Written as DNA, the CDR3 is TGTGCCAGCAGTCCGCCCCCGGGACAGGGCGGATTCAATGAGCAGTTCTTC. The chain recombines TRBV27 with TRBJ2-1, with 9 bases fitting TRBD1. In germline, CDR1 is MNHEY, CDR2 SMNVEV (reference sequence). The CDR3 sequence is 17 residues long. The junction had 14 bases not matched to a gene; V was cut back by 5 bases and J by 6 bases.

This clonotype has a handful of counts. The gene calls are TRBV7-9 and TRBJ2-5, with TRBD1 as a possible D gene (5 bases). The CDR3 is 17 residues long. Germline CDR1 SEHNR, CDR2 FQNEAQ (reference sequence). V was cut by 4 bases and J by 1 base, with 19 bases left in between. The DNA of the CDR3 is TGTGCCAGCAGCTCGTCACGCGCAGGGATAACCCAAGAGACCCAGTACTTC. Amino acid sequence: CASSSSRAGITQETQYF.

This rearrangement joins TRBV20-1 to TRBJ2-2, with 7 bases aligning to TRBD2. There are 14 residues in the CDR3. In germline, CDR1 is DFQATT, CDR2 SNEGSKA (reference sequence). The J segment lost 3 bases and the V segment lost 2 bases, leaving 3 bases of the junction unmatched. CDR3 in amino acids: CSARPGRDTGELFF. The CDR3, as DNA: TGCAGTGCTAGACCTGGGAGGGACACCGGGGAGCTGTTTTTT.

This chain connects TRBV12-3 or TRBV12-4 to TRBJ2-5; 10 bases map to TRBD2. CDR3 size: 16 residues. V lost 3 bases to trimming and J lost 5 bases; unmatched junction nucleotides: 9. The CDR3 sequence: CASSLSPSGGWETQYF. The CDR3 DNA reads TGTGCCAGCAGTTTGAGTCCTAGCGGGGGTTGGGAGACCCAGTACTTC.

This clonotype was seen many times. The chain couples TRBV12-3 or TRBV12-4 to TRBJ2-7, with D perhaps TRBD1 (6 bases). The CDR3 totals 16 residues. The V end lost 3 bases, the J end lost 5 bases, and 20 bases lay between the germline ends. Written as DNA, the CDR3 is TGTGCCAGCAGTTTTCAAACAGGGCCAGACAAAGACGAGCAGTACTTC. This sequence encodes CASSFQTGPDKDEQYF.

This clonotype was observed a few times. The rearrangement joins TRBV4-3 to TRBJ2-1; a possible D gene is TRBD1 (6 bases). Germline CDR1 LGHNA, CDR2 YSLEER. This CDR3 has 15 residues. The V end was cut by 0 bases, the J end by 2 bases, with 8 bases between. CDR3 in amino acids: CASSQDYRAYNEQFF. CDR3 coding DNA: TGCGCCAGCAGCCAAGATTACAGGGCCTACAATGAGCAGTTCTTC.

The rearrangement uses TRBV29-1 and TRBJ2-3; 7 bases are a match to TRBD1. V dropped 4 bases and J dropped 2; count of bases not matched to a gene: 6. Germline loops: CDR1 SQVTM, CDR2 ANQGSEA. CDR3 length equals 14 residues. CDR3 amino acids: CSVARDSNTDTQYF. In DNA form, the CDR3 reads TGCAGCGTTGCCCGGGACAGCAACACAGATACGCAGTATTTT.

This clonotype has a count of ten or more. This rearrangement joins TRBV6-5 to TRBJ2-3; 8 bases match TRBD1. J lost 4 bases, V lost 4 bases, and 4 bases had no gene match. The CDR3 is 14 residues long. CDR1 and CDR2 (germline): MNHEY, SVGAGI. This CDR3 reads CASSWQGASDTQYF. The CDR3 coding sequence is TGTGCCAGCAGTTGGCAGGGGGCTTCAGATACGCAGTATTTT.

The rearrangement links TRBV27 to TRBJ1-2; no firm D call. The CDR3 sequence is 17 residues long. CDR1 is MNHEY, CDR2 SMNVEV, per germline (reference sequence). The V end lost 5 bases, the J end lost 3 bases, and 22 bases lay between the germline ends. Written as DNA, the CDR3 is TGTGCCAGCAGTCCCGGTACCAGACTCTCGATGGACTATGGCTACACCTTC. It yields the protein CASSPGTRLSMDYGYTF.

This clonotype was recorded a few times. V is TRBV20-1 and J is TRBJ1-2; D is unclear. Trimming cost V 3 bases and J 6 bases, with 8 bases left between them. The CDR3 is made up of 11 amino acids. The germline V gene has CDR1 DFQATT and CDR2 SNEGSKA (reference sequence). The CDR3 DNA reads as TGCAGTGCTAGGTTTGGGAATGGCTACACCTTC. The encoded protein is CSARFGNGYTF.

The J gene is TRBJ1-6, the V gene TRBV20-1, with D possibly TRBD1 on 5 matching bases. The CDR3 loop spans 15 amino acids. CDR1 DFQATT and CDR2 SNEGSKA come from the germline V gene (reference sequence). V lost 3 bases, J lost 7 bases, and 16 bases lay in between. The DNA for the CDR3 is TGCAGTGCTAGGGAGGAGGCAAGGGGCAATTCACCCCTCCACTTT. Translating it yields CSAREEARGNSPLHF.

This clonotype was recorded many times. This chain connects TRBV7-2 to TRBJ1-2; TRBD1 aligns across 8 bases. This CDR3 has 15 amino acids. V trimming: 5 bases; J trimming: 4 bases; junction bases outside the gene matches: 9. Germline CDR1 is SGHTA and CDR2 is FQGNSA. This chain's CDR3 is CASSPGTGVFYGYTF. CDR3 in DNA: TGTGCCAGCAGCCCTGGGACAGGAGTATTCTATGGCTACACCTTC.